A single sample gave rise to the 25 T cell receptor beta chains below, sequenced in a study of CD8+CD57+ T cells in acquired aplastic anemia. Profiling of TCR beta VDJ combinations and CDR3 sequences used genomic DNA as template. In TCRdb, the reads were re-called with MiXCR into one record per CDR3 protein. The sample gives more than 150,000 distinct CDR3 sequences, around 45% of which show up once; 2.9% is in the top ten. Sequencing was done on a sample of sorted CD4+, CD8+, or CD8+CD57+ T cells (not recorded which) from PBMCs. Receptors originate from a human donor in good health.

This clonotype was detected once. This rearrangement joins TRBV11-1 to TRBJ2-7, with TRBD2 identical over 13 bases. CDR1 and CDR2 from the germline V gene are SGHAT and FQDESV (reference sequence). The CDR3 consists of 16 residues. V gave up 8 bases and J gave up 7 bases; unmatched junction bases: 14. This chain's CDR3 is CASPPGLAGTAAEQYF. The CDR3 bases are TGTGCCAGCCCGCCGGGACTAGCGGGAACCGCTGCGGAGCAGTACTTC.

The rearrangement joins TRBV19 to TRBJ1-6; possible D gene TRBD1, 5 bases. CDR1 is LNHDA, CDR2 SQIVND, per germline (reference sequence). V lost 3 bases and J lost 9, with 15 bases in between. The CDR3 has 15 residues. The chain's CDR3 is CASSILAGRGSPLHF. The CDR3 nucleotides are TGTGCCAGTAGTATTTTGGCAGGGCGAGGTTCACCCCTCCACTTT.

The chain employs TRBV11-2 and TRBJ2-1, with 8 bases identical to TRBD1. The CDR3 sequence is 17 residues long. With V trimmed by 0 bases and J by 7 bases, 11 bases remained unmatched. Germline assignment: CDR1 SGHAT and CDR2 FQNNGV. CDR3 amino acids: CASSLDQGASLWNEQFF. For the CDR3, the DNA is TGTGCCAGCAGCTTAGATCAGGGGGCTTCCTTATGGAATGAGCAGTTCTTC.

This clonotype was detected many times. The CDR3 DNA reads as TGTGCCAGTAGTATAGTTGGAGGATCTGGGGCCAACGTCCTGACTTTC. Translated: CASSIVGGSGANVLTF. The chain carries TRBV19 and TRBJ2-6; maybe TRBD2 (5 bases). The CDR3 has 16 amino acids. Germline-derived CDR1 and CDR2 are LNHDA and SQIVND (reference sequence). The ends were cut back, 1 base at V and 1 base at J, with 8 bases in the middle.

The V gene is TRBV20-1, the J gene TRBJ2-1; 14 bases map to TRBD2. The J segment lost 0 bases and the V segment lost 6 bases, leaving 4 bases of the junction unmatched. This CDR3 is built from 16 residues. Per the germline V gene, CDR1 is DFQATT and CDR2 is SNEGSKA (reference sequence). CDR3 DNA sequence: TGCAGTGCCTCCGGGACTAGCGGGAGCTCCTACAATGAGCAGTTCTTC. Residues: CSASGTSGSSYNEQFF.

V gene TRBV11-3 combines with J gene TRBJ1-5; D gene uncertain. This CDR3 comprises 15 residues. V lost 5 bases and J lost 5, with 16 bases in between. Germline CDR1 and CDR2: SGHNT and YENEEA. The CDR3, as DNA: TGTGCCAGCAGCCCCCAAGCAGGCAGCGATCAGCCCCAGCATTTT. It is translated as CASSPQAGSDQPQHF.

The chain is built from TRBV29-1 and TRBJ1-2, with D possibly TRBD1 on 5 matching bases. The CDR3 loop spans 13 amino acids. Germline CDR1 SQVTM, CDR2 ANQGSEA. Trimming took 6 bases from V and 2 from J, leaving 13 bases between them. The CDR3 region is CSVARGLNYGYTF. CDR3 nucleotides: TGCAGCGTCGCGCGGGGCCTGAACTATGGCTACACCTTC. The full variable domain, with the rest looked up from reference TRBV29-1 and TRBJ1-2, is SAVISQKPSRDICQRGTSLTIQCQVDSQVTMMFWYRQQPGQSLTLIATANQGSEATYESGFVIDKFPISRPNLTFSTLTVSNMSPEDSSIYLCSVARGLNYGYTFGSGTRLTVV.

CDR3 coding DNA: TGTGCCATCACCCTAACAGGGGAAGGCTACACCTTC. It codes for CAITLTGEGYTF. The J gene is TRBJ1-2, the V gene TRBV10-3, with TRBD1 matching over 7 bases. V lost 7 bases to trimming and J lost 8 bases; unmatched junction nucleotides: 7. CDR1 is ENHRY, CDR2 SYGVKD, per germline. The CDR3 contains 12 residues.

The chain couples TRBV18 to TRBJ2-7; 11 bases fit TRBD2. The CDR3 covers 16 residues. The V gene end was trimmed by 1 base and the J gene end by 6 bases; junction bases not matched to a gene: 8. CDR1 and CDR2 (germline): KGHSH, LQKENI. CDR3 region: CASSPLGTSGGGEQYF. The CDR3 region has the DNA TGTGCCAGCTCACCACTCGGGACTAGCGGAGGGGGCGAGCAGTACTTC.

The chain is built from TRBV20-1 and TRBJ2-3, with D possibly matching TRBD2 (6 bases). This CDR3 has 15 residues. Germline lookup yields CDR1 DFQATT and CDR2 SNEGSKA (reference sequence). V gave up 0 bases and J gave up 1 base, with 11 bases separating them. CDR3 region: CSAREGTRGTDTQYF. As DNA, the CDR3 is TGCAGTGCTAGAGAAGGGACTCGGGGCACAGATACGCAGTATTTT.

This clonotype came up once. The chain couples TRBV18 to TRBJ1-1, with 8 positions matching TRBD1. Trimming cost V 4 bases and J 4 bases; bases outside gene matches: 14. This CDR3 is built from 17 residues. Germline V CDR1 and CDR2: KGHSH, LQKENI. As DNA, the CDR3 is TGTGCCAGCTCACTTCACGGACAGGGAGGGTTGGCCACTGAAGCTTTCTTT. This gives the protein CASSLHGQGGLATEAFF.

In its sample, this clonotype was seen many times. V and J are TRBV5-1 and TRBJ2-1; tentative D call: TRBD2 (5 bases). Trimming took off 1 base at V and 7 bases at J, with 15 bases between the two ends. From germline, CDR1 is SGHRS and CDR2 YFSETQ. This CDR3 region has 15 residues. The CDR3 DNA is TGCGCCAGCAGCTTGCCTAGCCCCTCGGGTAATGAGCAGTTCTTC. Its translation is CASSLPSPSGNEQFF.

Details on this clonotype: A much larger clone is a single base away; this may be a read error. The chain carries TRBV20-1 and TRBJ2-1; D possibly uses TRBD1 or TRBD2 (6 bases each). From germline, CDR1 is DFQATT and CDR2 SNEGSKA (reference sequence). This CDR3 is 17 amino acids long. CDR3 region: CSARPARGESAYNGQFF. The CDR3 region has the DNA TGCAGTGCTAGGCCTGCTAGGGGGGAATCAGCTTACAATGGGCAGTTCTTC.

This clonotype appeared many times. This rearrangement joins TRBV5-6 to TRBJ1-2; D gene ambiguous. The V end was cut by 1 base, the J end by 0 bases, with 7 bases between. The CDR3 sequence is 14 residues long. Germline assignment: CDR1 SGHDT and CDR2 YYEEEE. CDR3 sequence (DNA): TGTGCCAGCAGCTTGCGACAAGCTAACTATGGCTACACCTTC. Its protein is CASSLRQANYGYTF.

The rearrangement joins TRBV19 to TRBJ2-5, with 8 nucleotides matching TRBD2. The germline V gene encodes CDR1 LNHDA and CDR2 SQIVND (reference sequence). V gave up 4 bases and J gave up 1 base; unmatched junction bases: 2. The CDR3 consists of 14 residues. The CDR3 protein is CASSRTSGQETQYF. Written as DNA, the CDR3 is TGTGCCAGTAGTAGAACTAGCGGCCAAGAGACCCAGTACTTC.

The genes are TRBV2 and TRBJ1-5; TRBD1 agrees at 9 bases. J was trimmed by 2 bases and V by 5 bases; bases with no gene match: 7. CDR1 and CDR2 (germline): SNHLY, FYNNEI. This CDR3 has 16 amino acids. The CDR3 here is CASSTRRQGGNQPQHF. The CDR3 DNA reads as TGTGCCAGCAGTACACGACGACAGGGGGGCAATCAGCCCCAGCATTTT.

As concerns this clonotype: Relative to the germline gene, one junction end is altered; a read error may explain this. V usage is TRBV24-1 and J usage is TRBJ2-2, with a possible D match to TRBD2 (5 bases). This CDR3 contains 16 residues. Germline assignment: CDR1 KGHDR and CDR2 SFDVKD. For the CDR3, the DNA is TGTGCCATCGGGGTGGGGATTAGTACTAACACCGGGGAGCTGGTTTTT. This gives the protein CAIGVGISTNTGELVF.

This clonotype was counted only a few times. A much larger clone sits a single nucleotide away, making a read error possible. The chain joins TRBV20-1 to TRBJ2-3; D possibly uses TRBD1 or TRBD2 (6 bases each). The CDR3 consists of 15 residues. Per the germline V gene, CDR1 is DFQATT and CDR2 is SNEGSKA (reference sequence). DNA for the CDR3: TGCAGTGCTAGGGAATACGGGAGAGTGACAGGTACGCAGTATTTT. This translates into CSAREYGRVTGTQYF.

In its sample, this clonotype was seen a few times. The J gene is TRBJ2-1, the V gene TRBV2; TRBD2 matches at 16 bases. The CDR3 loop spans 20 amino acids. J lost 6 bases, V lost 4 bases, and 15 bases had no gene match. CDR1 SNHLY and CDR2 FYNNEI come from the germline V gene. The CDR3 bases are TGTGCCAGCAGTGCCCAGCCGGGACTAGCGGGAGGGCCAGCCGTCAATGAGCAGTTCTTC. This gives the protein CASSAQPGLAGGPAVNEQFF.

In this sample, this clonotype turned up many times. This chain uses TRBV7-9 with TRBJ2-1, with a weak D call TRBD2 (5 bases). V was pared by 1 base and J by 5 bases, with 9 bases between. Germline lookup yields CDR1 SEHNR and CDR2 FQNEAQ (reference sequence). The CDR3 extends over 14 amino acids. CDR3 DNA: TGTGCCAGCAGCTTAGGTGACTACCACAATGAGCAGTTCTTC. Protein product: CASSLGDYHNEQFF.

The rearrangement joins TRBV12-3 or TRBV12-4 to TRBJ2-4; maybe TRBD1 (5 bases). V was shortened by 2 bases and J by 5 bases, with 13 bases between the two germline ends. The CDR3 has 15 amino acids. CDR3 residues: CASSLMQGTQNIQYF. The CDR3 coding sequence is TGTGCCAGCAGTTTAATGCAGGGAACCCAAAACATTCAGTACTTC.

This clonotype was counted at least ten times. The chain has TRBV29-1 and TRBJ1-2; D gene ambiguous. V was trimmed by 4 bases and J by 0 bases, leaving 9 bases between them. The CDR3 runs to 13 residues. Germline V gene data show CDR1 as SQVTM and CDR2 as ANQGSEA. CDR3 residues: CSVGKGANYGYTF. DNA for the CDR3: TGCAGCGTTGGAAAAGGAGCTAACTATGGCTACACCTTC.

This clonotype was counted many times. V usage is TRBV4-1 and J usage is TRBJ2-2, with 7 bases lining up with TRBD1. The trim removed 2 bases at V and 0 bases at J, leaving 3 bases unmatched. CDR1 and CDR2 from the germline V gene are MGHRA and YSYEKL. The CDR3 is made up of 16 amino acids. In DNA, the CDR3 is TGCGCCAGCAGCCAAACAGGGGCGACGAACACCGGGGAGCTGTTTTTT. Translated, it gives CASSQTGATNTGELFF.

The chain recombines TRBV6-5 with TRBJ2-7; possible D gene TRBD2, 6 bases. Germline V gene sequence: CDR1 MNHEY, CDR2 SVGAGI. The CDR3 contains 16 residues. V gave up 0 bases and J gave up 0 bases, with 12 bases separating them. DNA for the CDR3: TGTGCCAGCAGTTACTCTCGGCCGGGAGACTCCTACGAGCAGTACTTC. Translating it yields CASSYSRPGDSYEQYF.

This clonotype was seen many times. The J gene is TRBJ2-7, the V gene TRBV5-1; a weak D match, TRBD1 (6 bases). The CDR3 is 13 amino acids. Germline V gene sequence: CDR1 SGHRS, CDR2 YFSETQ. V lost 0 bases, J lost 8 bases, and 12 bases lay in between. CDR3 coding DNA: TGCGCCAGCAGCTTGGTGGGGGCGCAGAAGCAGTACTTC. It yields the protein CASSLVGAQKQYF.